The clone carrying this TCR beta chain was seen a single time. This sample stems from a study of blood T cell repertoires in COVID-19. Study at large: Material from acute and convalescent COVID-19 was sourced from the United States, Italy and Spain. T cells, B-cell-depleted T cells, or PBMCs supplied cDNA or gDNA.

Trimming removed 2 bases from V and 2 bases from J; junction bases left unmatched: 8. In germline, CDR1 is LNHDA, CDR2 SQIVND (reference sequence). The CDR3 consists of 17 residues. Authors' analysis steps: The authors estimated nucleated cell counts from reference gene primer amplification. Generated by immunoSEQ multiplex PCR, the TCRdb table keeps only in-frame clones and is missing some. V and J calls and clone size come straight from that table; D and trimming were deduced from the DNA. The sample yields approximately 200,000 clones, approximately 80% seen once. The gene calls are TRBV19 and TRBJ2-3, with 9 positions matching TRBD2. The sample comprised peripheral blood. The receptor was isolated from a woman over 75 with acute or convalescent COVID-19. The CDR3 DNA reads TGTGCCAGTAGTATAATCGCGGGCGGGGGGGCCACAGATACGCAGTATTTT. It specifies CASSIIAGGGATDTQYF. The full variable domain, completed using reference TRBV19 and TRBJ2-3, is DGGITQSPKYLFRKEGQNVTLSCEQNLNHDAMYWYRQDPGQGLRLIYYSQIVNDFQKGDIAEGYSVSREKKESFPLTVTSAQKNPTAFYLCASSIIAGGGATDTQYFGPGTRLTVL.